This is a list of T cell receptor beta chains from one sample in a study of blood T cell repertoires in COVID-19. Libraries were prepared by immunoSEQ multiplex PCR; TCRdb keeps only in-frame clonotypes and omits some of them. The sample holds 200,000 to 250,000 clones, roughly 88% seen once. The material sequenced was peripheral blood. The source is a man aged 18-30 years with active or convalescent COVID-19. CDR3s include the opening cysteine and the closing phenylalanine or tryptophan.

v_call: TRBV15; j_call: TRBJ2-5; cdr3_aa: CATSRLSNSGETQYF
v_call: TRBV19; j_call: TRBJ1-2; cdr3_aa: CASSHGGGREDYGYTF
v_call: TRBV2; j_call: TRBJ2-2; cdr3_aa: CASSVMEVVAGTGELFF
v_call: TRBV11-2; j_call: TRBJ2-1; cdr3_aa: CASSLASGGVGNEQFF
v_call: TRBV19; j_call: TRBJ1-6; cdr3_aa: CASSMERGQRNNSPLHF
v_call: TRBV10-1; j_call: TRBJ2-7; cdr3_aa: CASSAGRVGYEQYF
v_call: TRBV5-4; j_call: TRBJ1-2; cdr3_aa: CASSWTGGYGYTF
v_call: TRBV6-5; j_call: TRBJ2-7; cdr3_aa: CASSSPGAGGPSEQYF
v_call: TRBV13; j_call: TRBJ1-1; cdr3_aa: CASSFLSGGRNTEAFF
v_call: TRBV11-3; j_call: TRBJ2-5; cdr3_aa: CASSLGLQETQYF
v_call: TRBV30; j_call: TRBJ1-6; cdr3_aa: CAWSATGGRSPLHF
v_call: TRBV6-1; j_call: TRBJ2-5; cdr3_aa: CASSEAGGSGSGETQYF
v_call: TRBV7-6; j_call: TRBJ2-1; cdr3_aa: CASTVTSVSGYNEQFF
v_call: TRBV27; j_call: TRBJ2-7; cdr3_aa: CASGWFSGRSYEQYF
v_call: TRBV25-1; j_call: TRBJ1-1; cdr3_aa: CASSESRGMNTEAFF
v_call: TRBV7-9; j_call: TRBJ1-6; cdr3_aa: CASSVGQGGYSPLHF
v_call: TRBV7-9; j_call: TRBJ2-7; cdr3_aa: CASSLAGTSYEQYF